This T cell receptor (beta chain) was sequenced for a study of blood T cell repertoires in COVID-19. Study details: The United States, Italy and Spain were the sources of the acute and convalescent COVID-19 samples. T cells, B-cell-depleted T cells, or PBMCs supplied cDNA or gDNA.

Germline CDR1 is MNHEY and CDR2 is SMNVEV (reference sequence). This CDR3 has 15 residues. The ends were cut back, 6 bases at V and 4 bases at J, with 17 bases in the middle. Authors' analysis steps: Nucleated cell counts were estimated from reference gene primer amplification. Here immunoSEQ multiplex PCR was the method, and the copy in TCRdb shows in-frame clones only, minus some. V and J calls and clone size are given by that table; D and trimming were obtained from the DNA. The repertoire holds about 140,000 clones, under 90% seen once, with around 3.8% in the top ten. The V call is TRBV27, the J call TRBJ2-3, with a tentative D call TRBD1 (5 bases). This TCR was sampled from a man in his sixties or seventies who had recovered from COVID-19. The specimen was peripheral blood. CDR3 protein: CASSRLSREADTQYF. The CDR3 region has the DNA TGTGCCAGCAGCCGACTTTCCAGGGAAGCAGATACGCAGTATTTT.